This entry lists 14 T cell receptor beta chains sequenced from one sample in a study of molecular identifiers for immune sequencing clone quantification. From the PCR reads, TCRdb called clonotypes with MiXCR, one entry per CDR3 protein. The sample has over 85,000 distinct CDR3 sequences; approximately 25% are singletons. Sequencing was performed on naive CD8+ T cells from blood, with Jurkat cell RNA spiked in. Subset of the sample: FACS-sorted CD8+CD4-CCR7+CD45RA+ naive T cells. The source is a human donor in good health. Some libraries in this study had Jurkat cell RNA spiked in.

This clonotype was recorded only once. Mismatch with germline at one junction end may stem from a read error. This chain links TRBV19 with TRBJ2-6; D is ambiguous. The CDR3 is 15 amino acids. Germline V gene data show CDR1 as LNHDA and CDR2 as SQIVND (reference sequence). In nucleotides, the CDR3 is TGTACCAGTAGTCCCCCTGTCTCTGGGGCCAACGTCCTGACTTTC. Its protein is CTSSPPVSGANVLTF.

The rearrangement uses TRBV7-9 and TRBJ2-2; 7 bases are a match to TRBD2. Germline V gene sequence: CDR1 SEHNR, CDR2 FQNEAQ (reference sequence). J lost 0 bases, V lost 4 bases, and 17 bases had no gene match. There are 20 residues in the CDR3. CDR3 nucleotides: TGTGCCAGCAGCTCCGTCGTGGTGGGTGAACGGGGGGCGAACACCGGGGAGCTGTTTTTT. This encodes CASSSVVVGERGANTGELFF.

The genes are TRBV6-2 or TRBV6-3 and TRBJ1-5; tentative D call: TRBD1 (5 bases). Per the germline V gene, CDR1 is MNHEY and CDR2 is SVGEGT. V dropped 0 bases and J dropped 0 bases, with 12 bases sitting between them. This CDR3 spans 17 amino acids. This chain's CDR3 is CASSYSADRYSNQPQHF. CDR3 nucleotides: TGTGCCAGCAGTTACTCTGCTGACAGATATAGCAATCAGCCCCAGCATTTT.

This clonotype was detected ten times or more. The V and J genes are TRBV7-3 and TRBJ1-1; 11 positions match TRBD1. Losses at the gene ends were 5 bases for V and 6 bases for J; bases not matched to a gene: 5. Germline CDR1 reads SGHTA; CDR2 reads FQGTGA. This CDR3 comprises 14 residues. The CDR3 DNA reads TGTGCCAGCAGCCGGACAGGGGGCAGACCTGAAGCTTTCTTT. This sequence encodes CASSRTGGRPEAFF.

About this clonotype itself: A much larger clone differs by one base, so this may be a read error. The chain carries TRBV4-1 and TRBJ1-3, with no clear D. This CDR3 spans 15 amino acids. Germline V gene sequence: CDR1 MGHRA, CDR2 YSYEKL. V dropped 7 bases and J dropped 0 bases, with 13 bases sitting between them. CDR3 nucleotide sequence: TGCGCCAGCAACCCGATGGTGTACTCTGGAAACACCATATATTTT. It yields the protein CASNPMVYSGNTIYF.

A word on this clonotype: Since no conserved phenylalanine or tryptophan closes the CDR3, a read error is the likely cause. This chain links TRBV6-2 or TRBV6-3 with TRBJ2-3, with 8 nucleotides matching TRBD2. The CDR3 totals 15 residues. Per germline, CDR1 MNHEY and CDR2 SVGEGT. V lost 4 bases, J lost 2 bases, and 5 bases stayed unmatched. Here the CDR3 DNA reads TGTGCCAGCAGTTCTAGCGGGCCCTCCACAGATACGCAGTATCTT. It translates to CASSSSGPSTDTQYL.

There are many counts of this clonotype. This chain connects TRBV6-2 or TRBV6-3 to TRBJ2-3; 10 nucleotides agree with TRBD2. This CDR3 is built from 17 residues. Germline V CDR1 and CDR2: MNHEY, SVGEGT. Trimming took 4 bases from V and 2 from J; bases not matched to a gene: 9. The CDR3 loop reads CASSSRLAGLNTDTQYF. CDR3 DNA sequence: TGTGCCAGCAGTTCCAGACTAGCGGGTCTAAACACAGATACGCAGTATTTT.

The CDR3 DNA reads TGTGCCATCAGTGAGTCTGACTTCACGAAGAGAAAAAAAGAGACCCAGTACTTC. Encoded protein: CAISESDFTKRKKETQYF. The chain uses TRBV10-3 and TRBJ2-5; no clear D. Germline CDR1 and CDR2: ENHRY and SYGVKD. The CDR3 is made up of 18 amino acids. Trimming cost V 0 bases and J 3 bases, with 20 bases left between them.

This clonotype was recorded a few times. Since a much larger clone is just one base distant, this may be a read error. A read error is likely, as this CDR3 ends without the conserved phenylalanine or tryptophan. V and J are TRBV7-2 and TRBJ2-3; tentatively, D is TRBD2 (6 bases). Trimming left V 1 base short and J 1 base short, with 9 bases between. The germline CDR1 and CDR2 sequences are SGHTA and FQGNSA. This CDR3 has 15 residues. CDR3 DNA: TGTGCCAGCAGCTTAGGGTGGGGGGGCACAGATACGCAGTATCTT. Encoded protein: CASSLGWGGTDTQYL.

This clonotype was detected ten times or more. The CDR3 DNA reads TGTGCCAGCAGTTCCCCATTTTTGGGGGGCACTGAAGCTTTCTTT. This gives the protein CASSSPFLGGTEAFF. The rearrangement uses TRBV28 and TRBJ1-1, with D perhaps TRBD1 (5 bases). V was cut by 4 bases and J by 4 bases, with 16 bases left in between. CDR3 length: 15 amino acids. Germline V gene sequence: CDR1 MDHEN, CDR2 SYDVKM.

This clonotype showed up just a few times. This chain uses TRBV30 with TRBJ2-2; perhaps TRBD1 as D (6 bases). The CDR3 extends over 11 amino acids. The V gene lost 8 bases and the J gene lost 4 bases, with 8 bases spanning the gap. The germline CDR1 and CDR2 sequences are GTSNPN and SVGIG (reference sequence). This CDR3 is CAGDITGELFF. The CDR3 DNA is TGTGCCGGGGACATCACCGGGGAGCTGTTTTTT.

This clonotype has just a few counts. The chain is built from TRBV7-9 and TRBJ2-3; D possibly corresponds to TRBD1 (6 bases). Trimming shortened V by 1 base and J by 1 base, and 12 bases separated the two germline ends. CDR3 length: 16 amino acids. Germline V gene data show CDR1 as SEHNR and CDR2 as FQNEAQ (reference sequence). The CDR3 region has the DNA TGTGCCAGCAGCTTAGTTCAGGGGTTGGGCACAGATACGCAGTATTTT. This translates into CASSLVQGLGTDTQYF.

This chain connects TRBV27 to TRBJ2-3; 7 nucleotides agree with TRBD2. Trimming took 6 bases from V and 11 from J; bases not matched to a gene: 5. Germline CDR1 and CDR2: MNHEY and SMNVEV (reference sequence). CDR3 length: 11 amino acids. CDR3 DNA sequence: TGTGCCAGCAGGGCCGGGACTATGCAGTATTTT. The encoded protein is CASRAGTMQYF.

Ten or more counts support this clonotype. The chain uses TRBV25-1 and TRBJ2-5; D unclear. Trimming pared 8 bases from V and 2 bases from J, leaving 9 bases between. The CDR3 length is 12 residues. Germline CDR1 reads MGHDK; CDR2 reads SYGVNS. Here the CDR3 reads CASGPGQETQYF. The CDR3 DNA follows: TGTGCCAGCGGACCCGGACAAGAGACCCAGTACTTC. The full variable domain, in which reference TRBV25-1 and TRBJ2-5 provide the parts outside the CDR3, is EADIYQTPRYLVIGTGKKITLECSQTMGHDKMYWYQQDPGMELHLIHYSYGVNSTEKGDLSSESTVSRIRTEHFPLTLESARPSHTSQYLCASGPGQETQYFGPGTRLLVL.